This T cell receptor beta chain was identified during a study of beta chain features in type 1 diabetes. Study observations and caveats: Across all four CD4+ subsets, people with type 1 diabetes showed modestly shorter TCRB CDR3s. TCRB repertoires of naive, central memory and Treg cells appeared more similar among patients than among healthy donors.

On this clone: The antigen remains undetermined.

A CD45RO/CCR7/CD25/CD127/CD95/CD27 panel sorted naive, central memory, regulatory and stem cell-like memory CD4+ cells. Germline-derived CDR1 and CDR2 are LNHDA and SQIVND (reference sequence). This CDR3 spans 14 amino acids. J gave up 10 bases and V 5 bases, and 6 bases lay outside the gene matches. The authors reverse transcribed all of the isolated RNA, so sequencing captured expressed TCRB transcripts. Sequencing was performed with immunoSEQ multiplex PCR; in TCRdb, only in-frame clones are kept and a portion is missing. The data hold just over 600,000 clones, with 15% to 18% observed a single time.

The TCR comes from a man aged 18 to 30 in good health. V gene TRBV19 combines with J gene TRBJ1-6, with 9 nucleotides matching TRBD1. Specimen: naive CD4+ T cells from blood. In nucleotides, the CDR3 is TGTGCCAGTAGTGCGGACAGGGGTAGATCACCCCTCCACTTT. Translation gives CASSADRGRSPLHF.